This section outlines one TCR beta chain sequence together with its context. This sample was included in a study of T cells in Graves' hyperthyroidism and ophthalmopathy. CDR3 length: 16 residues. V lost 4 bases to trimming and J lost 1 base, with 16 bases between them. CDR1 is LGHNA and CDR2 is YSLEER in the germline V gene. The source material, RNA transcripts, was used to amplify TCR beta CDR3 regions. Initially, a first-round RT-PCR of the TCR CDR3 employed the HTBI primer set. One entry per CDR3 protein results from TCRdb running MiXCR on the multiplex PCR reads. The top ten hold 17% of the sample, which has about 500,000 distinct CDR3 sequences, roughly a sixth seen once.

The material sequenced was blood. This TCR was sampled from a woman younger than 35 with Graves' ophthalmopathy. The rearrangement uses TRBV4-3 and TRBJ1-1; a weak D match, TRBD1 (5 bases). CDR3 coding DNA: TGCGCCAGCAGCCTTGCCGGGAGGGACCCGAACACTGAAGCTTTCTTT. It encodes CASSLAGRDPNTEAFF.